This T cell receptor beta chain was identified during a study of OX40 agonist ivuxolimab in advanced cancers. Study as a whole: In this cohort, patients received ivuxolimab, an agonistic anti-OX40 (CD134) antibody. Hepatocellular carcinoma, melanoma, renal cell or head and neck cancer was diagnosed in the dose-escalation patients. General study results and limits: The antigen specificity of the peripheral T cells (those that were expanded) was not determined.

With regard to this clone: Its antigen is unidentified.

Autoimmune disease history or systemic immunosuppression disqualified patients. The protocol was immunoSEQ multiplex PCR, while the TCRdb copy is restricted to in-frame clones and leaves out a portion. The sample records tens of thousands of clones, 75% to 95% being singletons. CDR1 is SGHVS, CDR2 FNYEAQ, per germline. There are 14 residues in the CDR3. Trimming cost V 5 bases and J 6 bases, with 17 bases left between them. The receptor comes from an adult with an advanced solid tumor such as melanoma, head and neck, liver or kidney cancer. Sample: CD4+ or CD8+ T cells sorted from blood, taken in a trial of the OX40 agonist ivuxolimab. The V gene is TRBV7-6, the J gene TRBJ2-7; no reliable D call. CDR3 coding DNA: TGTGCCAGCAGCCCGCTGGGATTCCTATCCGAGCAGTACTTC. It specifies CASSPLGFLSEQYF.